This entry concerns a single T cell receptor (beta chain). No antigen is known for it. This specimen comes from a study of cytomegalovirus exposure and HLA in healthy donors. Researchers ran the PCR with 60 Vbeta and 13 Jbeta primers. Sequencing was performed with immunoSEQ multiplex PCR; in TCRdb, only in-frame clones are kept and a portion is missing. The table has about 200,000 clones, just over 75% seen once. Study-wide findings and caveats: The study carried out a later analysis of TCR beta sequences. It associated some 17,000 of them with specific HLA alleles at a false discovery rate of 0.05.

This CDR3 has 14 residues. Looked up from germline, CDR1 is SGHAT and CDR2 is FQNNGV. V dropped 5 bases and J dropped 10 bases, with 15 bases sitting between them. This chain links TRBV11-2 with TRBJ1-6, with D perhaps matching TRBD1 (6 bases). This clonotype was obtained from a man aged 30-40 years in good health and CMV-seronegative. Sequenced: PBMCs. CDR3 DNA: TGTGCCAGCAGCCTTGGGGGCGTCGGCTCACCCCTCCACTTT. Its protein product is CASSLGGVGSPLHF.